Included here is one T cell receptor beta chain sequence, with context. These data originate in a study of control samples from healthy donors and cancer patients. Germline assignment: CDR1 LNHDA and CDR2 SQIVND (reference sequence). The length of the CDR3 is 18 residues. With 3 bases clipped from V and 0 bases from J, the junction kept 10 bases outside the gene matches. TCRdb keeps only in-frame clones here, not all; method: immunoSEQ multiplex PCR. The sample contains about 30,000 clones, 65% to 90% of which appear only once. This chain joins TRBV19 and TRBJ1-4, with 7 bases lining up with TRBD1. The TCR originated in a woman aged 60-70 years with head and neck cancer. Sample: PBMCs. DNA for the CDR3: TGTGCCAGTAGTATTTGGGACAGACGCCTAACAACTAATGAAAAACTGTTTTTT. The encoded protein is CASSIWDRRLTTNEKLFF.